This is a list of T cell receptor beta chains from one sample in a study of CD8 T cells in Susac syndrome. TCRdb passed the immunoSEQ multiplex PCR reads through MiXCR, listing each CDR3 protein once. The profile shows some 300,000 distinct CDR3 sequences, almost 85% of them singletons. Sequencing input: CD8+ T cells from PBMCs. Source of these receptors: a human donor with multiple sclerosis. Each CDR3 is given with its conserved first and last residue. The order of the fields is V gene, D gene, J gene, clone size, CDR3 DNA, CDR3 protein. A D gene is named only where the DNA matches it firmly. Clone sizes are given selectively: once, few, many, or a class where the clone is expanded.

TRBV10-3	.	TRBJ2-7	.	TGTGCCATCGGGGCAGGATCAAGCTACGAGCAGTACTTC	CAIGAGSSYEQYF
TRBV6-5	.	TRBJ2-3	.	TGTGCCAGCAGTTACCTATCCGGTGGTGGCACAGATACGCAGTATTTT	CASSYLSGGGTDTQYF
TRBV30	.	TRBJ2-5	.	TGTGCCTGGAGTGCGGCAAGCTACCAAGAGACCCAGTACTTC	CAWSAASYQETQYF
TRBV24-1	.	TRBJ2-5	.	TGTGCCACCAGTGATCCGACAGGGAGGAGGTCCGAAGAGACCCAGTACTTC	CATSDPTGRRSEETQYF
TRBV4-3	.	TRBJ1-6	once	TGCGCCAGCAGCCAAGCCGGTGCGGGAACACAGGGCTCCTATAATTCACCCCTCCACTTT	CASSQAGAGTQGSYNSPLHF
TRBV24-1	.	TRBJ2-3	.	TGTGCCACCAGTGATTTATCGGGAGTGGGAGATACGCAGTATTTT	CATSDLSGVGDTQYF
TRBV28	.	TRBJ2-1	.	TGTGCCAGCAGTTTAAACTGGGTCAGAGAGCAGTTCTTC	CASSLNWVREQFF
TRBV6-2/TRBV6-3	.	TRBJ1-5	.	TGTGCCAGCGTCGCAGGGGTGGGCAATCAGCCCCAGCATTTT	CASVAGVGNQPQHF
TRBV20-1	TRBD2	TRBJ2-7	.	TGCAGTGCTAGAGTTGAGTACAGCGGGGGGGCCTACGAGCAGTACTTC	CSARVEYSGGAYEQYF
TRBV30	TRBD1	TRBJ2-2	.	TGTGCCTGGAGTGTACGGGACAGGGTATACACCGGGGAGCTGTTTTTT	CAWSVRDRVYTGELFF
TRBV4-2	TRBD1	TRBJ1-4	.	TGTGCCAGCAGCCCCACAGGGGGGGCTAATGAAAAACTGTTTTTT	CASSPTGGANEKLFF
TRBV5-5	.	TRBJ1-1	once	TGTGCCAGCAGACTGAGAGGTACTGAAGCTTTCTTT	CASRLRGTEAFF
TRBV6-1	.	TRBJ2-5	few	TGTGCCAGCAGTCCCCAGTGGCAGGGCACAGAGACCCAGTACTTC	CASSPQWQGTETQYF
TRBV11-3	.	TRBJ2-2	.	TGTGCCAGCGGACTGAACACCGGGGAGCTGTTTTTT	CASGLNTGELFF
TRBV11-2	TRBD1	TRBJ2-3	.	TGTGCCAGCAGCTTAGGGGCAGGGGGCCGTTATACGCAGTATTTT	CASSLGAGGRYTQYF
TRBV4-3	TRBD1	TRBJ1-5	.	TGCGCCAGCAGCCAGGACAGGGGTAGGGATCAGCCCCAGCATTTT	CASSQDRGRDQPQHF
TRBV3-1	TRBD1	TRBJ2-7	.	TGTGCCAGCAGCCAAGGGGACAGGGGCTACGAGCAGTACTTC	CASSQGDRGYEQYF
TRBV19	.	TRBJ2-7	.	TGTGCCAGTAGTAGCGGGACGATATACGAGCAGTACTTC	CASSSGTIYEQYF
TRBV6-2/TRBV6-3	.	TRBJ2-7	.	TGTGCCAGCAGTTACTCGTGGGCCGAGCAGTACTTC	CASSYSWAEQYF
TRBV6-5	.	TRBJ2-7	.	TGTGCCAGCAGTTACTCCGTGGCGCTATACGAGCAGTACTTC	CASSYSVALYEQYF
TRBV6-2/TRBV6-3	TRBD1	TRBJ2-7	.	TGTGCCAGCAGTATGCTTCGGACAGGGCTCGAGCAGTACTTC	CASSMLRTGLEQYF
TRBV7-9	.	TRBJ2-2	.	TGTGCCAGCAGCCCTCAGACAGCCACCGGGGAGCTGTTTTTT	CASSPQTATGELFF
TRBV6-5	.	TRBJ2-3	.	TGTGCCAGCAGTTACTCGGCGGAGAGCACAGATACGCAGTATTTT	CASSYSAESTDTQYF
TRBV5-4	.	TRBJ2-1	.	TGTGCCAGCAGCAGGGGCAGGGAGCAGTTCTTC	CASSRGREQFF
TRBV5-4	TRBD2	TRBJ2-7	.	TGTGCCAGCAGCTCCTTAGCGGGGCAACTCTACGAGCAGTACTTC	CASSSLAGQLYEQYF
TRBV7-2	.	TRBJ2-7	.	TGTGCCAGCAGCTCATCGGGTCTAGCACGGATAGTTTACGAGCAGTACTTC	CASSSSGLARIVYEQYF
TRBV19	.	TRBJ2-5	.	TGTGCCAGTAGTATCCCAGGGACCACCCTTTCCCAAGAGACCCAGTACTTC	CASSIPGTTLSQETQYF
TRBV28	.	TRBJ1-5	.	TGTGCCAGCAGTTTAGGTTTAAGTCAGCCCCAGCATTTT	CASSLGLSQPQHF
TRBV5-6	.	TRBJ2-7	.	TGTGCCAGCAGCTTGGGTCTACAGGGCTCTGGGGACGAGCAGTACTTC	CASSLGLQGSGDEQYF
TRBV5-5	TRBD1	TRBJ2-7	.	TGTGCCAGCAGCCCGGACAGGATTTACGAGCAGTACTTC	CASSPDRIYEQYF
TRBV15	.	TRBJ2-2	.	TGTGCCACCAGCAGAGATCTTTTACTAAACACCGGGGAGCTGTTTTTT	CATSRDLLLNTGELFF
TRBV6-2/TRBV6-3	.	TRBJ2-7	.	TGTGCCAGCAGTTACCTGAGTCCGCCAGTCGAGCAGTACTTC	CASSYLSPPVEQYF
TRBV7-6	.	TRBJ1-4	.	TGTGCCAGCAGGCAAGGGCCAACTAATGAAAAACTGTTTTTT	CASRQGPTNEKLFF
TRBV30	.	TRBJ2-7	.	TGTGCCTGGAGTCCCTCGCTACTTTACGAGCAGTACTTC	CAWSPSLLYEQYF
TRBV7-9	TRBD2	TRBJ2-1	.	TGTGCCAGCAGCGCGGGACTAGCGGGAGGCGATGAGCAGTTCTTC	CASSAGLAGGDEQFF
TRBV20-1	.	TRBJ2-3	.	TGCAGTGCTCGACACACAGATACGCAGTATTTT	CSARHTDTQYF
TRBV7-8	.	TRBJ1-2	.	TGTGCCAGCAGCTACCCCCACCTGGACAGATTCTATGGCTACACCTTC	CASSYPHLDRFYGYTF
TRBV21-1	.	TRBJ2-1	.	TGTGCCAGCAGCAAAGGACTAGTCTACAATGAGCAGTTCTTC	CASSKGLVYNEQFF
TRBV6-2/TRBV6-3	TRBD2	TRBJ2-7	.	TGTGCCAGCAGTTACGAGGGACTAGCGGTCTACGAGCAGTACTTC	CASSYEGLAVYEQYF
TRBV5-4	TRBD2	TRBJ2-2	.	TGTGCCAGCAGCTTAACTAGCGGGAACGCCGGGGAGCTGTTTTTT	CASSLTSGNAGELFF
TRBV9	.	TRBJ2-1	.	TGTGCCAGCAGCGATGCGATTACCCCCTACAATGAGCAGTTCTTC	CASSDAITPYNEQFF
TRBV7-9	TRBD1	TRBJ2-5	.	TGTGCCATGGGGACAGCACCTTGGACCCAGTACTTC	CAMGTAPWTQYF
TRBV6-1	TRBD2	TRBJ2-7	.	TGTGCCAGCAGCGCCGGACTAGCGGGAAGATACGAGCAGTACTTC	CASSAGLAGRYEQYF
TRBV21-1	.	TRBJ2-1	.	TGTGCCTTAAGCCCAGCGGTCTACAATGAGCAGTTCTTC	CALSPAVYNEQFF
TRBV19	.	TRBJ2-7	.	TGTGCCAGTAGCGACTCGGCCTACGAGCAGTACTTC	CASSDSAYEQYF
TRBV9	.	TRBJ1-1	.	TGTGCCAGCAGCGCGGGCCTCACGAACACTGAAGCTTTCTTT	CASSAGLTNTEAFF
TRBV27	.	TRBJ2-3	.	TGTGCCAGCAGTTGGGCAGGGACAGATACGCAGTATTTT	CASSWAGTDTQYF
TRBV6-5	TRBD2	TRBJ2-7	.	TGTGCCAGCAGTTACGGTCTAGCGGGAGGATACGAGCAGTACTTC	CASSYGLAGGYEQYF
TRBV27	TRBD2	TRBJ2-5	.	TGTGCCAGCAGTTCGGGACTAGCGGGAGGGCCTGGAGGAGAGACCCAGTACTTC	CASSSGLAGGPGGETQYF
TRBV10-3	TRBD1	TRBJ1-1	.	TGTGCCAGTACAGGGGACCTGAACACTGAAGCTTTCTTT	CASTGDLNTEAFF
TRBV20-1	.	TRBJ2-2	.	TGCAGTGCCCCCTGGGGAGCGGGGCTGTTTTTT	CSAPWGAGLFF
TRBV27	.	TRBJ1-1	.	TGTGCCAGCAGTCCCCGAGGGCCCGGGGAAGCTTTCTTT	CASSPRGPGEAFF
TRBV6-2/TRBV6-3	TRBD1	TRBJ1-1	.	TGTGCCAGCAGTTCCCCGAACTGGGTACAGGGGGGGACTGAAGCTTTCTTT	CASSSPNWVQGGTEAFF